What follows are 7 T cell receptor beta chains derived from one specimen sequenced in a study of spatial heterogeneity in lung cancer. TCRdb ran MiXCR on the 5' RACE reads and lists one entry per CDR3 protein. The top ten hold approximately 40% of the sample, which has tens of thousands of distinct CDR3 sequences, less than 9% seen once. Time point meaning: blood at routine non-recurrence follow-up after resection. Unsorted whole RNA from tumor, nontumor lung or frozen PBMC underwent sequencing. Specimen: PBMCs, collected at follow-up. The receptors come from a female donor with early-stage non-small cell lung cancer.

A remark on this clonotype: One end of the junction is discordant with germline, which a read error may explain. The gene calls are TRBV6-1 and TRBJ2-1; the D call may be TRBD1 or TRBD2 (5 bases each). This CDR3 is 15 amino acids long. The V gene's germline CDR1 is MNHNS and CDR2 SASEGT. CDR3: CASLRGVPSSNEQFF. The CDR3 nucleotides read TGTGCCAGCCTACGAGGGGTACCATCCTCCAATGAGCAGTTCTTC.

In this sample, this clonotype turned up many times. This chain connects TRBV12-3 or TRBV12-4 to TRBJ2-2; 9 nucleotides match TRBD1. Unmatched junction bases numbered 10, after V lost 5 bases and J lost 6 bases. CDR3 length: 16 residues. CDR3 protein: CASSITQGALPGELFF. CDR3 bases: TGTGCCAGCAGTATCACACAGGGGGCGCTCCCCGGGGAGCTGTTTTTT.

V and J are TRBV15 and TRBJ1-1; no firm D call. CDR1 is LNHNV, CDR2 YYDKDF, per germline (reference sequence). The ends were cut back, 1 base at V and 1 base at J, with 7 bases in the middle. The CDR3 has 14 residues. The CDR3 region has the DNA TGTGCCACCAGCAGAGTAGAGGGGAACACTGAAGCTTTCTTT. It encodes CATSRVEGNTEAFF.

V usage is TRBV12-3 or TRBV12-4 and J usage is TRBJ1-1; a weak D match, TRBD1 (5 bases). The CDR3 is made up of 15 amino acids. V gave up 7 bases and J gave up 0 bases, with 15 bases separating them. The CDR3 loop reads CASIPFGALNTEAFF. CDR3 sequence (DNA): TGTGCCAGCATCCCGTTCGGGGCCCTGAACACTGAAGCTTTCTTT.

This clonotype has at least ten counts. The chain recombines TRBV7-9 with TRBJ1-5; 12 bases fit TRBD1. The CDR3 totals 16 residues. V shed 1 base, J shed 6 bases, and the junction held 4 bases outside the gene matches. Germline values: CDR1 SEHNR, CDR2 FQNEAQ (reference sequence). The CDR3 here is CASSLGGQGAVQPQHF. In nucleotides, the CDR3 is TGTGCCAGCAGCTTAGGGGGACAGGGGGCGGTTCAGCCCCAGCATTTT. The full variable domain, with the rest looked up from reference TRBV7-9 and TRBJ1-5, is DTGVSQNPRHKITKRGQNVTFRCDPISEHNRLYWYRQTLGQGPEFLTYFQNEAQLEKSRLLSDRFSAERPKGSFSTLEIQRTEQGDSAMYLCASSLGGQGAVQPQHFGDGTRLSIL.

Ten or more counts support this clonotype. This chain links TRBV28 with TRBJ1-5; TRBD1 matches 8 bases. Trimming removed 3 bases from V and 6 bases from J; junction bases left unmatched: 4. CDR3 length: 14 amino acids. CDR1 is MDHEN and CDR2 is SYDVKM in the germline V gene. The CDR3 protein is CASSLQGAGQPQHF. As DNA, the CDR3 is TGTGCCAGCAGTTTGCAGGGGGCGGGTCAGCCCCAGCATTTT.

The sample holds a few counts of this clonotype. The junction shows a germline mismatch at one end, possibly a read error. The chain joins TRBV7-7 to TRBJ2-5; 8 bases are shared with TRBD2. This CDR3 region has 14 residues. Germline values: CDR1 SSHAT, CDR2 FNYEAQ (reference sequence). CDR3 DNA: TGTGCTAGCACCCCAACGGGGGGGAGAGAGACCCAGTACTTC. Translation gives CASTPTGGRETQYF. Filled out from reference TRBV7-7 and TRBJ2-5, the complete variable domain reads GAGVSQSPRYKVTKRGQDVTLRCDPISSHATLYWYQQALGQGPEFLTYFNYEAQPDKSGLPSDRFSAERPEGSISTLTIQRTEQRDSAMYRCASTPTGGRETQYFGPGTRLLVL.